Following are 8 T cell receptor beta chains from one sample sequenced in a study of beta chain features in type 1 diabetes. Study-level findings and limits: Shortening that was moderate but significant affected the TCRB CDR3s of Type 1 diabetes patients in all four CD4+ subsets.

Reverse transcribing all isolated RNA meant expressed TCRB transcripts were sequenced. Some clones are missing from TCRdb's copy, which holds only in-frame ones; the method was immunoSEQ multiplex PCR. The table records some 120,000 clones, roughly 17% of them present only once. Their specific antigens are unknown. The material sequenced was central memory CD4+ T cells from blood. All receptors come from a man between 18 and 35 years old with type 1 diabetes.

This clone was seen ten or more times. V gene TRBV27 combines with J gene TRBJ2-1, with 13 bases that match TRBD2. The trim removed 5 bases at V and 7 bases at J, leaving 14 bases unmatched. In germline, CDR1 is MNHEY, CDR2 SMNVEV (reference sequence). The CDR3 loop spans 18 amino acids. CDR3 sequence reads: CASSPWTSGSPSGNEQFF. For the CDR3, the DNA is TGTGCCAGCAGTCCTTGGACTAGCGGGAGCCCCTCAGGGAATGAGCAGTTCTTC.

The V and J genes are TRBV7-3 and TRBJ2-1; the D is unclear. CDR3 length: 15 amino acids. Germline V gene lookup returns CDR1 SGHTA and CDR2 FQGTGA. The ends were cut back, 3 bases at V and 0 bases at J, with 9 bases in the middle. CDR3 in amino acids: CASSFSLSSYNEQFF. The DNA of the CDR3 is TGTGCCAGCAGCTTCTCACTGAGCTCCTACAATGAGCAGTTCTTC.

As for this clone: Other nucleotide sequences in the sample specify the same CDR3. The chain combines TRBV30 with TRBJ2-7; TRBD1 is a possible D gene (6 bases). Trimming took off 7 bases at V and 4 bases at J, with 14 bases between the two ends. The length of the CDR3 is 12 residues. Germline CDR1 and CDR2: GTSNPN and SVGIG (reference sequence). The CDR3 protein is CASSRDNYEQYF. The CDR3, as DNA: TGTGCCTCATCAAGGGACAATTACGAGCAGTACTTC.

The chain couples TRBV6-5 to TRBJ2-5; 10 nucleotides agree with TRBD2. J gave up 5 bases and V 0 bases, and 6 bases lay outside the gene matches. The CDR3 runs 16 residues. The V gene's germline CDR1 is MNHEY and CDR2 SVGAGI. For the CDR3, the DNA is TGTGCCAGCAGTTACTCCCTAGCGGGAGTTCAGGAGACCCAGTACTTC. Its translation is CASSYSLAGVQETQYF.

The chain is built from TRBV18 and TRBJ1-2; D is uncertain. CDR3 size: 11 residues. Germline CDR1 and CDR2: KGHSH and LQKENI. V lost 3 bases, J lost 5 bases, and 4 bases lay in between. CDR3 sequence reads: CASSPEYGYTF. Here the CDR3 DNA reads TGTGCCAGCTCACCCGAGTATGGCTACACCTTC. Full variable domain (rest looked up from reference TRBV18 and TRBJ1-2): NAGVMQNPRHLVRRRGQEARLRCSPMKGHSHVYWYRQLPEEGLKFMVYLQKENIIDESGMPKERFSAEFPKEGPSILRIQQVVRGDSAAYFCASSPEYGYTFGSGTRLTVV.

This clone was seen more than once but under ten times. This rearrangement joins TRBV29-1 to TRBJ2-7, with D maybe TRBD2 (5 bases). This CDR3 region has 13 residues. Per germline, CDR1 SQVTM and CDR2 ANQGSEA. Trimming pared 7 bases from V and 7 bases from J, leaving 20 bases between. The CDR3 reads CSGEFRSSGEQYF. CDR3 nucleotides: TGCAGCGGTGAGTTCAGATCCTCGGGGGAGCAGTACTTC.

This clone was detected a few times. The chain carries TRBV6-6 and TRBJ1-2; TRBD1 might be the D (5 bases). The CDR3 is 14 residues long. Germline CDR1 MNHNY, CDR2 SVGAGI (reference sequence). The V end was cut by 5 bases, the J end by 3 bases, with 13 bases between. In nucleotides, the CDR3 is TGTGCCAGCAGTCAGGGAGGGTATGACTATGGCTACACCTTC. Its protein product is CASSQGGYDYGYTF.

The V gene is TRBV12-2, the J gene TRBJ1-1; the table's D call TRBD1 went unverified against the DNA. TRBV12-2 is tagged as a pseudogene. The CDR3 is 15 residues long. CDR3 residues: CASRSQGAANTEAFF. The CDR3 nucleotides are TGTGCAAGTCGCTCACAGGGGGCTGCGAACACTGAAGCTTTCTTT.